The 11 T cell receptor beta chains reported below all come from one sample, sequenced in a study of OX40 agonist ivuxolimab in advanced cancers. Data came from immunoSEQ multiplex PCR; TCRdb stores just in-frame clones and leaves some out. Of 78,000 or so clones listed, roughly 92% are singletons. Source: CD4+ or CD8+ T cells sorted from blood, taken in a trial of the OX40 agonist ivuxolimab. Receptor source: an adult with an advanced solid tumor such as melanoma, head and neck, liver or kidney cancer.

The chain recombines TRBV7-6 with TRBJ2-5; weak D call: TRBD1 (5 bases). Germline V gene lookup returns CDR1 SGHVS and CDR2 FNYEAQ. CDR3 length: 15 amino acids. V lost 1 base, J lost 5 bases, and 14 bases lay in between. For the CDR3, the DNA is TGTGCCAGCAGCTTAGTCACCCGATCAGGGGAGACCCAGTACTTC. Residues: CASSLVTRSGETQYF.

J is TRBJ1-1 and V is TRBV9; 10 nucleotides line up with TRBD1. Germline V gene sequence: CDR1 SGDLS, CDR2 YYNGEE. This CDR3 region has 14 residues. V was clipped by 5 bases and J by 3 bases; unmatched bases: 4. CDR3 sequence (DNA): TGTGCCAGCAGTACCGGGACAGGGGACACTGAAGCTTTCTTT. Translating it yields CASSTGTGDTEAFF.

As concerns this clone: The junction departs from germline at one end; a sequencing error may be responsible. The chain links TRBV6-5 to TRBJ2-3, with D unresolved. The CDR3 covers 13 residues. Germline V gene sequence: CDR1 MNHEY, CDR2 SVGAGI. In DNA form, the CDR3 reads TGTGCCGGCAGTTACGATATGGTGGGTACGCAGTATTTT. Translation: CAGSYDMVGTQYF.

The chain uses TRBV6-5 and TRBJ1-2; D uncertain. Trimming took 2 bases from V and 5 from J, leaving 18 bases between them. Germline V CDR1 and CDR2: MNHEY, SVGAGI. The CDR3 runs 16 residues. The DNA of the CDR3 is TGTGCCAGCAGTTACGGAAGGATGCGGTCAGATTATGGCTACACCTTC. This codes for CASSYGRMRSDYGYTF.

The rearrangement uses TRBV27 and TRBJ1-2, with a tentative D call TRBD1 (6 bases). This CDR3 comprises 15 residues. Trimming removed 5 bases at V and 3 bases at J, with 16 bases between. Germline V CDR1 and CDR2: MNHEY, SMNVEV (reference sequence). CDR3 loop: CASSPLSGTYYGYTF. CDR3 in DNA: TGTGCCAGCAGTCCACTATCCGGGACATACTATGGCTACACCTTC.

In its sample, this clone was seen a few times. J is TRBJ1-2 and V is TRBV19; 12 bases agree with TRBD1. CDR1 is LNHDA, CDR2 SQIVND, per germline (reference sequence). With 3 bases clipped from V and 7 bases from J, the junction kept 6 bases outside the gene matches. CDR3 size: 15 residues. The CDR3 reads CASSIEGQGAFGYTF. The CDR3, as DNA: TGTGCCAGTAGTATCGAGGGACAGGGGGCGTTTGGCTACACCTTC.

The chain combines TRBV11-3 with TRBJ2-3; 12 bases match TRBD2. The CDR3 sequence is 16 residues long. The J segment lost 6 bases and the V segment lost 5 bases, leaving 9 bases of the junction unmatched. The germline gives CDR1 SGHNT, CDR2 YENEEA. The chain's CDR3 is CASSPGLAGRRDTQYF. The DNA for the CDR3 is TGTGCCAGCAGCCCCGGACTAGCGGGGCGGAGGGATACGCAGTATTTT.

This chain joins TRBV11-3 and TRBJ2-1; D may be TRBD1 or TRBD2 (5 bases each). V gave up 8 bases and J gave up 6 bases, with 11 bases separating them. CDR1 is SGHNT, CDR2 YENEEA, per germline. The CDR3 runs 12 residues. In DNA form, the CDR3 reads TGTGCCAGCGGCAACGGGGCCAATGAGCAGTTCTTC. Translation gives CASGNGANEQFF.

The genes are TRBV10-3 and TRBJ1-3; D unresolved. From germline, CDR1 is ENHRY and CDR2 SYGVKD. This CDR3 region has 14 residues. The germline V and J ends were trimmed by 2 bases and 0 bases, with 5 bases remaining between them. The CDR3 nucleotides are TGTGCCATCAGTGAGGTGCTCTCTGGAAACACCATATATTTT. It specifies CAISEVLSGNTIYF.

The CDR3 reads CASSLGAANTGELFF. The CDR3 coding sequence is TGCGCCAGCAGCTTAGGCGCAGCGAACACCGGGGAGCTGTTTTTT. The chain is built from TRBV5-1 and TRBJ2-2; D is ambiguous. V lost 2 bases and J lost 0, with 8 bases in between. This CDR3 contains 15 residues. CDR1 and CDR2 from the germline V gene are SGHRS and YFSETQ.

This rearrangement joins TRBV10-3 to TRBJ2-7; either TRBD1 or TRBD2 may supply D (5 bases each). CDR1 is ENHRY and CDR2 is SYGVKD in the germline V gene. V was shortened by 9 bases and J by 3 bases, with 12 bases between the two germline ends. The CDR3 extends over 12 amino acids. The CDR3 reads CAIRDGFYEQYF. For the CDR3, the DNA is TGTGCCATTCGGGACGGCTTCTACGAGCAGTACTTC.